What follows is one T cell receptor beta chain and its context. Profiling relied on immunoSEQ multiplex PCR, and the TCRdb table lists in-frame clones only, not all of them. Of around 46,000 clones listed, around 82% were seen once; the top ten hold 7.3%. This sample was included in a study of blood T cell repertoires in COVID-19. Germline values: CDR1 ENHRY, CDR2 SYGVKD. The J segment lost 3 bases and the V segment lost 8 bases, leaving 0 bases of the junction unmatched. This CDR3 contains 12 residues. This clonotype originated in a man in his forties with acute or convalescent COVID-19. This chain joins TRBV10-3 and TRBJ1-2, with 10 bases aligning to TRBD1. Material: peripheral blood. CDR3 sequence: CAIGQGDYGYTF. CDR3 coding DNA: TGTGCCATCGGACAGGGGGACTATGGCTACACCTTC.